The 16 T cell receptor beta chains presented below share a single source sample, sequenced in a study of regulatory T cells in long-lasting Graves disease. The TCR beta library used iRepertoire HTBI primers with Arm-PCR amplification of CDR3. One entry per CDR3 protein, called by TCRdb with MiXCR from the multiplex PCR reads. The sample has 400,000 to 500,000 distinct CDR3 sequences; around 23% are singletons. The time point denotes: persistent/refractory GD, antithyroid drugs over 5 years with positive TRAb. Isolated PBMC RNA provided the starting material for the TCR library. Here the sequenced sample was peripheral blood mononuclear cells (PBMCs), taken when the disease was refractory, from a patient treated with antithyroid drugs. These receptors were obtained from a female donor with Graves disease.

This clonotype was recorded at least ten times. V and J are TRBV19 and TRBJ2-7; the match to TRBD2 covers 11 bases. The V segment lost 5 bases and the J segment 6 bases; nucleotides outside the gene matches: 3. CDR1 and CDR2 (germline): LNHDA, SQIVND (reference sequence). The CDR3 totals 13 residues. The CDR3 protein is CASSFGTSGEQYF. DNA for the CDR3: TGTGCCAGTAGTTTCGGGACTAGCGGCGAGCAGTACTTC.

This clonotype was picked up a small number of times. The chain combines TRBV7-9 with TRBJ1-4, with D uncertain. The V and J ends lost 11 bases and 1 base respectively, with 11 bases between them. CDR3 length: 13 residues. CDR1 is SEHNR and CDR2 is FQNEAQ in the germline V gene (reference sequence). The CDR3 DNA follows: TGTGCCTCCGGCCGAGGAACTAATGAAAAACTGTTTTTT. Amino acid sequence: CASGRGTNEKLFF.

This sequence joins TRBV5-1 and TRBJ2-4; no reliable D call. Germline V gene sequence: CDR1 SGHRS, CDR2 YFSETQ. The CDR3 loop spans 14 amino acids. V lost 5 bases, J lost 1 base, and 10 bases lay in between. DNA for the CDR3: TGCGCCAGCAGACCCGGGCTGGCCAAAAACATTCAGTACTTC. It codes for CASRPGLAKNIQYF.

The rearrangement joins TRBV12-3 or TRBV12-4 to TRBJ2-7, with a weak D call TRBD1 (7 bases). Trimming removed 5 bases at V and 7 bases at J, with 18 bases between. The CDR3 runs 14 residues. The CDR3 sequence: CASSLRRAGGEQYF. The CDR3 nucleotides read TGTGCCAGCAGTCTCCGCCGGGCAGGGGGGGAGCAGTACTTC.

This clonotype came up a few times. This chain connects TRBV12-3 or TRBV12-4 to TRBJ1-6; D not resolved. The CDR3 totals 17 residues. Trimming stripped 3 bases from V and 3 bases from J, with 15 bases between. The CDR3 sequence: CASSFGAETLYNSPLHF. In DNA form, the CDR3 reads TGTGCCAGCAGTTTTGGAGCCGAGACTCTCTATAATTCACCCCTCCACTTT.

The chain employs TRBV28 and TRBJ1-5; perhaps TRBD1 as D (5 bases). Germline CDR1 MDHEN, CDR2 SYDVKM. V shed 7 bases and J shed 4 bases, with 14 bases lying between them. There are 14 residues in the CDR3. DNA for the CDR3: TGTGCCAGCACCAGCGGGGCAATTAATCAGCCCCAGCATTTT. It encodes CASTSGAINQPQHF.

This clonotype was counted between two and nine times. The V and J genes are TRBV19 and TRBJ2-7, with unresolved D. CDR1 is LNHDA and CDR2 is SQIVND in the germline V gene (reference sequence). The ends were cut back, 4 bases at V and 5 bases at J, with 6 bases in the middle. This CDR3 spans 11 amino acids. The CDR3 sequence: CASSNTDEQYF. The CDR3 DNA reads TGTGCCAGTAGTAATACAGACGAGCAGTACTTC.

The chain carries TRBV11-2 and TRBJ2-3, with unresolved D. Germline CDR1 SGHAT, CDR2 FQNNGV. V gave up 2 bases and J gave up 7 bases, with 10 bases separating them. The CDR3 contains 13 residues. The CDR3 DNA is TGTGCCAGCAGCTTACAGATGTTCAATACGCAGTATTTT. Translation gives CASSLQMFNTQYF.

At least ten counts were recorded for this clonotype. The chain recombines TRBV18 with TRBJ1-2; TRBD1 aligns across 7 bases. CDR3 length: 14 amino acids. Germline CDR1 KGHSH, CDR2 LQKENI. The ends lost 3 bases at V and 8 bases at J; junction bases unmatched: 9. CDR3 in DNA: TGTGCCAGCTCACCGGGACAGAGTTGGTCGGGCTACACCTTC. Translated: CASSPGQSWSGYTF.

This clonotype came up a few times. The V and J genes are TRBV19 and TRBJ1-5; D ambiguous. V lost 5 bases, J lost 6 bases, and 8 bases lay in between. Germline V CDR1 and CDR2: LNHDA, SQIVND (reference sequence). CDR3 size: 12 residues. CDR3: CASSPQTQPQHF. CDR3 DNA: TGTGCCAGTAGTCCGCAGACTCAGCCCCAGCATTTT. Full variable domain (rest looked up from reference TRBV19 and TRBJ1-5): DGGITQSPKYLFRKEGQNVTLSCEQNLNHDAMYWYRQDPGQGLRLIYYSQIVNDFQKGDIAEGYSVSREKKESFPLTVTSAQKNPTAFYLCASSPQTQPQHFGDGTRLSIL.

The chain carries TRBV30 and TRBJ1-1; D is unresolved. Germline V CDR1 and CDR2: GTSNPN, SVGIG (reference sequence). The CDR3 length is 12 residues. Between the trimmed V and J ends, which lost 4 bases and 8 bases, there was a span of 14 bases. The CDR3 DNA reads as TGTGCCTGGAACACTGGACGGATGGAAGCTTTCTTT. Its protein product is CAWNTGRMEAFF. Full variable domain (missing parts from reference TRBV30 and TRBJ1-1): SQTIHQWPATLVQPVGSPLSLECTVEGTSNPNLYWYRQAAGRGLQLLFYSVGIGQISSEVPQNLSASRPQDRQFILSSKKLLLSDSGFYLCAWNTGRMEAFFGQGTRLTVV.

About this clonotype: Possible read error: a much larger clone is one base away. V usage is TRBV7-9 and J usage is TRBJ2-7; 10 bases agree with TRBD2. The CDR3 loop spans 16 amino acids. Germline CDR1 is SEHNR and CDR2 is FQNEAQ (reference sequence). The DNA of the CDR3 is TGTGCCAGCGGCTTAGAATGGTCTAGCGGGAGATACGAGCAGTACTTC. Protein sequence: CASGLEWSSGRYEQYF.

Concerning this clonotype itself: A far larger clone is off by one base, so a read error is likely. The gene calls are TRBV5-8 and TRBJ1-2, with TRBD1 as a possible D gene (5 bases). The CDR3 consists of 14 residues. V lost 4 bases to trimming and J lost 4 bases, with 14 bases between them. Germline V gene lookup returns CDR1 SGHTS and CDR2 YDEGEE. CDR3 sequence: CASSPFSQGYGYTF. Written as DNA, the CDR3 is TGTGCCAGCAGCCCGTTTAGCCAGGGCTATGGCTACACCTTC.

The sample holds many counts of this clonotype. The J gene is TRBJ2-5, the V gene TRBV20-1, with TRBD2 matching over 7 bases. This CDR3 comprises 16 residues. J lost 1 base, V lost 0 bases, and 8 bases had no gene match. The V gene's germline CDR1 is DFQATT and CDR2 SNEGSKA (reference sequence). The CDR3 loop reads CSARDWQAGSQETQYF. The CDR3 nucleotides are TGCAGTGCTAGAGATTGGCAAGCGGGGTCCCAAGAGACCCAGTACTTC.

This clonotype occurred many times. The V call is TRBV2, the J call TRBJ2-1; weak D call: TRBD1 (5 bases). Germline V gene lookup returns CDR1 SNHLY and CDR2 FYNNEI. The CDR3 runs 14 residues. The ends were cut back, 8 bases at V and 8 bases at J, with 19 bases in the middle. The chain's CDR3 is CASGRQGRVYEQFF. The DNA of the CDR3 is TGTGCCAGCGGTAGGCAGGGTCGGGTCTATGAGCAGTTCTTC. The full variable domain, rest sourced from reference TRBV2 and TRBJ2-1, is EPEVTQTPSHQVTQMGQEVILRCVPISNHLYFYWYRQILGQKVEFLVSFYNNEISEKSEIFDDQFSVERPDGSNFTLKIRSTKLEDSAMYFCASGRQGRVYEQFFGPGTRLTVL.

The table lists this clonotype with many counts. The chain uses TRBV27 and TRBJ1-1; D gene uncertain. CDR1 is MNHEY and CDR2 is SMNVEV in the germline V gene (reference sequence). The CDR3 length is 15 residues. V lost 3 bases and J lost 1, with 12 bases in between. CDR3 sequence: CASSFREHSNTEAFF. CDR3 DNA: TGTGCCAGCAGTTTTAGAGAACACTCGAACACTGAAGCTTTCTTT.